This T cell receptor (beta chain) was documented in a study of low-dose radiotherapy and immunotherapy resistance in tumors. Study background: Patients were treated with intravenous nivolumab at 240 mg every two weeks and were also dosed with ipilimumab at 1 mg/kg every six weeks.

The CDR3 spans 14 residues. From germline, CDR1 is SGHDN and CDR2 FVKESK. V dropped 6 bases and J dropped 7 bases, with 19 bases sitting between them. Points on this clonotype: This likely traces to a read error, being one base from a far larger clone.

Time point meaning: before trial treatment. Donors were dosed with nivolumab and ipilimumab; they also received aspirin, low-dose cyclophosphamide and low-dose radiotherapy. First-strand cDNA relied on TRAV- and TRBV-specific primers spanning alpha and beta chains. The authors amplified TCRs for about 18 PCR cycles with a constant-region primer and a V-primer adapter. In vitro transcription amplified isolated mRNA. MiXCR was run by TCRdb on the reads, yielding one entry per CDR3 protein. The sample holds approximately 84,000 distinct CDR3 sequences; 18% are singletons and the top ten take 2.5% to 3%.

The J gene is TRBJ2-7, the V gene TRBV14; perhaps TRBD2 as D (6 bases). Sequencing used PBMCs, obtained before treatment. This clonotype was obtained from a male donor with prostate cancer. CDR3 amino acids: CASSQTRGYNEQYF. CDR3 DNA sequence: TGTGCCAGCAGTCAAACCCGGGGGTACAATGAGCAGTACTTC. The whole variable domain, remainder taken from reference TRBV14 and TRBJ2-7, is EAGVTQFPSHSVIEKGQTVTLRCDPISGHDNLYWYRRVMGKEIKFLLHFVKESKQDESGMPNNRFLAERTGGTYSTLKVQPAELEDSGVYFCASSQTRGYNEQYFGPGTRLTVT.